The 16 T cell receptor beta chains given below trace back to one sample, sequenced in a study of T cell repertoires in cytomegalovirus infection. TCRdb itself ran the reads through MiXCR, one entry per CDR3 protein. This table holds 80,000 to 130,000 distinct CDR3 sequences, more than 20% found once. Sequencing used CD8+ T cells from PBMCs. The source of these receptors is a human donor in good health (CMV status not recorded). Some clones in this sample may be carry-over from other donors' samples.

The table lists this clonotype with a few counts. The rearrangement uses TRBV12-3 or TRBV12-4 and TRBJ2-5; either TRBD1 or TRBD2 may fit D (5 bases each). Trimming removed 6 bases at V and 3 bases at J, with 11 bases between. The CDR3 consists of 13 residues. CDR3 region: CASSLGREETQYF. CDR3 DNA sequence: TGTGCCAGCAGCTTGGGACGCGAAGAGACCCAGTACTTC.

This chain connects TRBV5-6 to TRBJ2-7; D perhaps matches TRBD1 (6 bases). V was trimmed by 6 bases and J by 4 bases, leaving 14 bases between them. The CDR3 covers 13 residues. Germline assignment: CDR1 SGHDT and CDR2 YYEEEE. This CDR3 reads CASNPGHTYEQYF. The CDR3 DNA reads TGTGCCAGCAACCCGGGACATACGTACGAGCAGTACTTC. Supplemented by reference TRBV5-6 and TRBJ2-7, the full variable domain reads DAGVTQSPTHLIKTRGQQVTLRCSPKSGHDTVSWYQQALGQGPQFIFQYYEEEERQRGNFPDRFSGHQFPNYSSELNVNALLLGDSALYLCASNPGHTYEQYFGPGTRLTVT.

This clonotype came up a few times. The rearrangement links TRBV4-1 to TRBJ2-7; D assignment may be TRBD1 or TRBD2 (6 bases each). CDR3 length: 15 amino acids. Germline CDR1 MGHRA, CDR2 YSYEKL. Trimming cost V 0 bases and J 5 bases, with 14 bases left between them. The CDR3 sequence is CASSQDRGAYHEQYF. The CDR3 DNA follows: TGCGCCAGCAGCCAAGATAGGGGGGCTTACCACGAGCAGTACTTC.

Points on this clonotype: This sequence may be a read error, since a much larger clone differs from it by one base. This rearrangement joins TRBV7-8 to TRBJ2-7; 9 positions match TRBD2. CDR3 length equals 17 residues. The junction had 12 bases not matched to a gene; V was cut back by 3 bases and J by 3 bases. The germline V gene has CDR1 SGHVS and CDR2 FQNEAQ. The CDR3 is CASSFGTSRSLSYEQYF. CDR3 DNA sequence: TGTGCCAGCAGCTTCGGGACTAGCAGGAGTCTAAGCTACGAGCAGTACTTC. Looking up the rest from reference TRBV7-8 and TRBJ2-7 gives the full variable domain: GAGVSQSPRYKVAKRGQDVALRCDPISGHVSLFWYQQALGQGPEFLTYFQNEAQLDKSGLPSDRFFAERPEGSVSTLKIQRTQQEDSAVYLCASSFGTSRSLSYEQYFGPGTRLTVT.

The gene calls are TRBV19 and TRBJ1-5; no clear D gene. CDR1 LNHDA and CDR2 SQIVND come from the germline V gene (reference sequence). Trimming removed 7 bases at V and 1 base at J, with 11 bases between. The CDR3 extends over 14 amino acids. CDR3 sequence: CASTLTGSNQPQHF. The DNA for the CDR3 is TGTGCCAGTACCCTGACCGGGAGCAATCAGCCCCAGCATTTT.

This chain connects TRBV11-2 to TRBJ1-2; the D gene is possibly TRBD1 (6 bases). The CDR3 totals 15 residues. The V end was cut by 5 bases, the J end by 0 bases, with 13 bases between. Germline-derived CDR1 and CDR2 are SGHAT and FQNNGV. CDR3 coding DNA: TGTGCCAGCAGCCCGACAGGTTTAGCTAACTATGGCTACACCTTC. Its protein product is CASSPTGLANYGYTF.

At least ten counts were recorded for this clonotype. The V and J genes are TRBV6-6 and TRBJ2-3; D may match TRBD1 or TRBD2 (5 bases each). V was trimmed by 2 bases and J by 2 bases, leaving 14 bases between them. This CDR3 has 16 residues. CDR1 is MNHNY, CDR2 SVGAGI, per germline (reference sequence). CDR3 amino acids: CASSYKGTGNTDTQYF. CDR3 DNA: TGTGCCAGCAGTTACAAGGGGACGGGAAACACAGATACGCAGTATTTT.

V usage is TRBV30 and J usage is TRBJ1-3; D remains ambiguous. The CDR3 runs to 14 residues. Germline V lookup: CDR1 GTSNPN, CDR2 SVGIG (reference sequence). The germline V and J ends were trimmed by 3 bases and 0 bases, with 9 bases remaining between them. DNA of the CDR3: TGTGCCTGGAGCATGGGCCTCTCTGGAAACACCATATATTTT. Translated, it gives CAWSMGLSGNTIYF.

This clonotype was detected ten times or more. This chain connects TRBV10-3 to TRBJ1-4; weak D call: TRBD1 (6 bases). The ends were cut back, 6 bases at V and 3 bases at J, with 14 bases in the middle. Germline V gene data show CDR1 as ENHRY and CDR2 as SYGVKD. The CDR3 runs to 15 residues. CDR3 nucleotides: TGTGCCATCAGCAGAGAAGGGGGAGCTAATGAAAAACTGTTTTTT. Its protein product is CAISREGGANEKLFF.

This clonotype was seen repeatedly, ten times or more. The J gene is TRBJ1-3, the V gene TRBV7-6; 9 bases match TRBD1. Germline V gene sequence: CDR1 SGHVS, CDR2 FNYEAQ. Trimming removed 2 bases from V and 8 bases from J; junction bases left unmatched: 10. CDR3 length: 16 amino acids. The CDR3 spells CASSLPSGQGGHTIYF. CDR3 coding DNA: TGTGCCAGCAGCTTACCGTCGGGACAGGGTGGCCACACCATATATTTT.

The chain's CDR3 is CASSLIAGDGQYF. The DNA for the CDR3 is TGTGCCAGCAGCTTAATTGCGGGGGACGGGCAGTACTTC. This chain joins TRBV7-3 and TRBJ2-7; 7 nucleotides match TRBD2. The CDR3 length is 13 residues. Germline CDR1 and CDR2: SGHTA and FQGTGA. Germline trimming cut 1 base from V and 9 bases from J; bases unmatched to any gene: 6.

The chain is built from TRBV28 and TRBJ2-7, with TRBD1 matching 9 bases. This CDR3 comprises 15 residues. Germline CDR1 reads MDHEN; CDR2 reads SYDVKM. The V segment lost 5 bases and the J segment 2 bases; nucleotides outside the gene matches: 7. Here the CDR3 reads CASSRDRDRAYEQYF. The CDR3 DNA is TGTGCCAGCAGTCGCGACCGGGACAGGGCCTACGAGCAGTACTTC.

V gene TRBV4-1 combines with J gene TRBJ1-1, with no clear D. Germline CDR1 is MGHRA and CDR2 is YSYEKL. The V end was cut by 1 base, the J end by 4 bases, with 4 bases between. This CDR3 spans 12 amino acids. CDR3: CASSQAATEAFF. CDR3 nucleotide sequence: TGCGCCAGCAGCCAAGCCGCCACTGAAGCTTTCTTT.

This clonotype was seen at least ten times. The V gene is TRBV7-8, the J gene TRBJ2-3, with TRBD2 matching over 7 bases. This CDR3 has 13 amino acids. Germline V CDR1 and CDR2: SGHVS, FQNEAQ. J lost 3 bases, V lost 6 bases, and 3 bases had no gene match. In DNA form, the CDR3 reads TGTGCCAGCAGAGCGGGACTGACAGATACGCAGTATTTT. This encodes CASRAGLTDTQYF. Full variable domain (missing parts from reference TRBV7-8 and TRBJ2-3): GAGVSQSPRYKVAKRGQDVALRCDPISGHVSLFWYQQALGQGPEFLTYFQNEAQLDKSGLPSDRFFAERPEGSVSTLKIQRTQQEDSAVYLCASRAGLTDTQYFGPGTRLTVL.

This clonotype was found a few times. The CDR3 nucleotides read TGCAGTGCTAGAGGACTAGCGGGGGCAGATACGCAGTATTTT. This gives the protein CSARGLAGADTQYF. The rearrangement joins TRBV20-1 to TRBJ2-3; TRBD2 matches 12 bases. V gave up 1 base and J gave up 4 bases; unmatched junction bases: 0. CDR1 and CDR2 from the germline V gene are DFQATT and SNEGSKA (reference sequence). The CDR3 loop spans 14 amino acids.

This clonotype was seen repeatedly, ten times or more. The chain links TRBV7-8 to TRBJ2-5; 7 nucleotides match TRBD1. Germline assignment: CDR1 SGHVS and CDR2 FQNEAQ. The CDR3 runs 16 residues. Trimming took 4 bases from V and 1 from J; bases not matched to a gene: 9. As DNA, the CDR3 is TGTGCCAGCAGCTCGCTAGGGGGCCCTTTCCAAGAGACCCAGTACTTC. This codes for CASSSLGGPFQETQYF.